The 13 T cell receptor beta chains below come from one sample, sequenced in a study of cytomegalovirus exposure and HLA in healthy donors. Amplification used 60 Vbeta primers and 13 Jbeta primers. Clones were read by immunoSEQ multiplex PCR, and TCRdb kept only the in-frame ones, dropping some. Here the sample spans 85,000 to 90,000 clones, around 85% being singletons. Sequenced input: PBMCs. These receptors were collected from a middle-aged man in good health and CMV-seropositive.

The chain recombines TRBV19 with TRBJ1-5; no clear D. CDR3 size: 14 residues. Trimming stripped 6 bases from V and 9 bases from J, with 18 bases between. Looked up from germline, CDR1 is LNHDA and CDR2 is SQIVND (reference sequence). In nucleotides, the CDR3 is TGTGCCAGTAGCTCAGGTGACCAGAAAGGGCCCCAGCATTTT. It is translated as CASSSGDQKGPQHF.

This chain uses TRBV5-1 with TRBJ2-3; 7 bases match TRBD1. V lost 4 bases, J lost 0 bases, and 8 bases stayed unmatched. Germline V lookup: CDR1 SGHRS, CDR2 YFSETQ. This CDR3 has 16 amino acids. In DNA, the CDR3 is TGCGCCAGCAGCCTTCCACAGGGGAGTAGCACAGATACGCAGTATTTT. This encodes CASSLPQGSSTDTQYF.

This chain connects TRBV5-1 to TRBJ1-1; maybe TRBD1 (5 bases). This CDR3 contains 17 residues. V was pared by 3 bases and J by 1 base, with 19 bases between. Per the germline V gene, CDR1 is SGHRS and CDR2 is YFSETQ. In nucleotides, the CDR3 is TGCGCCAGCAGCTGGGGAATGGGGGGACGCGGGAACACTGAAGCTTTCTTT. Its translation is CASSWGMGGRGNTEAFF.

This clone was seen more than once but under ten times. The CDR3 region is CASSPTGLNTEAFF. CDR3 nucleotides: TGTGCCAGCAGCCCCACAGGGTTGAACACTGAAGCTTTCTTT. The rearrangement uses TRBV5-6 and TRBJ1-1; tentative D call: TRBD1 (6 bases). CDR3 length equals 14 residues. Trimming removed 4 bases at V and 0 bases at J, with 10 bases between. Per germline, CDR1 SGHDT and CDR2 YYEEEE.

J is TRBJ2-3 and V is TRBV5-1; TRBD2 matches at 14 bases. This CDR3 has 17 amino acids. The V segment lost 4 bases and the J segment 3 bases; nucleotides outside the gene matches: 7. CDR1 and CDR2 (germline): SGHRS, YFSETQ. The CDR3 loop reads CASSPPGLAGGTDTQYF. The CDR3 bases are TGCGCCAGCAGCCCCCCAGGACTAGCGGGAGGAACAGATACGCAGTATTTT.

In this sample, this clone turned up a few times. This chain joins TRBV2 and TRBJ1-6, with 7 bases identical to TRBD1. J was trimmed by 6 bases and V by 4 bases; bases with no gene match: 6. CDR1 is SNHLY, CDR2 FYNNEI, per germline. This CDR3 contains 15 residues. The CDR3 bases are TGTGCCAGCAGTGGCCCGGGACAGAGTAATTCACCCCTCCACTTT. Its translation: CASSGPGQSNSPLHF.

This chain links TRBV6-6 with TRBJ2-3, with 11 bases identical to TRBD2. This CDR3 has 15 amino acids. V was clipped by 7 bases and J by 8 bases; unmatched bases: 11. CDR1 MNHNY and CDR2 SVGAGI come from the germline V gene (reference sequence). The CDR3 sequence is CASTPLAGATSTQYF. The CDR3 region has the DNA TGTGCCAGCACCCCACTAGCGGGGGCCACCTCTACGCAGTATTTT.

The chain carries TRBV5-1 and TRBJ2-1; D is possibly TRBD1 (6 bases). Trimming left V 4 bases short and J 6 bases short, with 20 bases between. The CDR3 extends over 16 amino acids. CDR1 is SGHRS, CDR2 YFSETQ, per germline. The CDR3 loop is CASSPRTARGGNEQFF. The CDR3, as DNA: TGCGCCAGCAGCCCGCGGACAGCCAGAGGGGGCAATGAGCAGTTCTTC.

This chain joins TRBV2 and TRBJ2-3; TRBD2 matches at 7 bases. The CDR3 covers 15 residues. J lost 1 base, V lost 3 bases, and 4 bases had no gene match. The germline CDR1 and CDR2 sequences are SNHLY and FYNNEI. CDR3 residues: CASSDSGGGTDTQYF. The CDR3 region has the DNA TGTGCCAGCAGTGACTCTGGGGGGGGCACAGATACGCAGTATTTT.

The rearrangement links TRBV5-4 to TRBJ2-7, with 8 bases aligning to TRBD2. CDR1 is SGHNT, CDR2 YYREEE, per germline (reference sequence). The CDR3 sequence is 15 residues long. The V gene end was trimmed by 0 bases and the J gene end by 5 bases; junction bases not matched to a gene: 7. CDR3: CASSLAGGGLNEQYF. The CDR3 DNA sequence: TGTGCCAGCAGCTTGGCCGGGGGGGGGCTCAACGAGCAGTACTTC.

This sequence joins TRBV9 and TRBJ2-3; unclear D gene. V was clipped by 4 bases and J by 1 base, with 7 bases between them. The CDR3 has 13 residues. Germline assignment: CDR1 SGDLS and CDR2 YYNGEE. CDR3 protein: CASSKRGTDTQYF. The DNA for the CDR3 is TGTGCCAGCAGCAAACGGGGCACAGATACGCAGTATTTT.

In the case of this clone: Additional DNA sequences in this sample encode the identical CDR3. The chain employs TRBV7-2 and TRBJ2-3, with 7 bases fitting TRBD2. V was clipped by 1 base and J by 6 bases; unmatched bases: 10. This CDR3 contains 16 residues. Germline CDR1 SGHTA, CDR2 FQGNSA. CDR3 sequence reads: CASSLVAGQTWDTQYF. The CDR3 DNA sequence: TGTGCCAGCAGCTTAGTAGCGGGTCAAACCTGGGATACGCAGTATTTT.

The J gene is TRBJ2-7, the V gene TRBV28; possible D gene TRBD1, 5 bases. CDR3 length equals 15 residues. Per the germline V gene, CDR1 is MDHEN and CDR2 is SYDVKM. V was pared by 8 bases and J by 0 bases, with 17 bases between. The CDR3 DNA reads as TGTGCCAGCTCCCGCCCGGACACCAGCTCCTACGAGCAGTACTTC. Its translation is CASSRPDTSSYEQYF.